The present T cell receptor beta chain was sequenced within a study of T cells expressing NK-cell markers. Study-wide background: Among the eight sequenced donors, seven tested HCMV-seropositive and one tested seronegative.

cDNA encoding TCR beta was synthesized via 5'RACE template switching incorporating UMIs. With the 5' RACE reads reprocessed, TCRdb shows one record per CDR3 protein and no DNA. This table lists a few hundred thousand distinct CDR3 sequences. In regard to this clonotype: Antigen: not known.

CDR1 is SNHLY and CDR2 is FYNNEI in the germline V gene. The CDR3 loop spans 15 amino acids. Study-level points and caveats: Dominant NKG2C+ clonotypes accounted for roughly 1.0-7.0% of CD8+ T cells in a handful of donors. The HCMV specificity of the expanded NKG2C+ T cell clones stayed unresolved.

The clonotype comes from a woman aged 45-65 years in good health. The specimen was blood T cells: a sorted CD56 or NKG2C T cell subset, CD4+ or CD8+ T cells, or bulk PBMC T cells (not recorded which). The chain joins TRBV2 to TRBJ2-3; there is no DNA to check the TCRdb D call of TRBD1. The CDR3 is CASSEPGQGSDTQYF.